This T cell receptor (beta chain) was identified in a study of blood T cell repertoires in COVID-19. About the research overall: Nucleic acid was either cDNA or gDNA, and it came from T cells, B-cell-depleted T cells, or PBMCs.

V was shortened by 3 bases and J by 5 bases, with 10 bases between the two germline ends. This CDR3 has 13 amino acids. Per germline, CDR1 SQVTM and CDR2 ANQGSEA. Original processing methods: Estimation of nucleated cell counts relied on the amplification of reference gene primers. The data were produced by immunoSEQ multiplex PCR, yet TCRdb's version contains in-frame clones alone and is incomplete. Clone size and V and J calls were adopted from that table, with D and trimming inferred from the DNA. The table includes under 85,000 clones, 86% detected once. The chain joins TRBV29-1 to TRBJ1-4; maybe TRBD1 (6 bases). The material sequenced was peripheral blood. The clonotype originates from a man aged 80 or over in a cohort sampled during active COVID-19. The CDR3 is CSVEVQGNEKLFF. CDR3 sequence (DNA): TGCAGCGTTGAGGTGCAGGGGAATGAAAAACTGTTTTTT.